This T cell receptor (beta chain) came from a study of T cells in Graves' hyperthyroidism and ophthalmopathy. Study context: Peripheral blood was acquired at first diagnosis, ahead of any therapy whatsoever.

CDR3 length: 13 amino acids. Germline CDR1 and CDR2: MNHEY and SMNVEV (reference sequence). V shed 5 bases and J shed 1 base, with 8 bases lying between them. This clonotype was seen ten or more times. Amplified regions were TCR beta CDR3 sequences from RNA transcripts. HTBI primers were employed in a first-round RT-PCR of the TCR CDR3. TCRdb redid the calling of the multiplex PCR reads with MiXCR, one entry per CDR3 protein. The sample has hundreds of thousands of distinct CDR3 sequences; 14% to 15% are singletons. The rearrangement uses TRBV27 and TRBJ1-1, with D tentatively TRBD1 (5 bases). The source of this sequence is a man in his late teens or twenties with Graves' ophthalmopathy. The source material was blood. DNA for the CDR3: TGTGCCAGCAGTGAGGGGCCGAACACTGAAGCTTTCTTT. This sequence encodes CASSEGPNTEAFF.